What follows describes a single T cell receptor beta chain. One entry per CDR3 protein results from TCRdb running MiXCR on the RT-PCR reads. Counted here are about 680,000 distinct CDR3 sequences, approximately 15% occurring once; the ten biggest clones make up 3% to 4.5%. This CDR3 comprises 12 residues. Germline V gene sequence: CDR1 SGHTA, CDR2 FQGTGA. V dropped 5 bases and J dropped 6; count of bases not matched to a gene: 4. Sequenced input: memory CD4+ T cells from blood. The receptor's source is a female donor in good health, serving as a healthy control. This sequence joins TRBV7-3 and TRBJ2-7; 7 nucleotides agree with TRBD1. The CDR3 DNA reads as TGTGCCAGCAGCCAGGCAGGGGGCGAGCAGTACTTC. Its protein product is CASSQAGGEQYF.